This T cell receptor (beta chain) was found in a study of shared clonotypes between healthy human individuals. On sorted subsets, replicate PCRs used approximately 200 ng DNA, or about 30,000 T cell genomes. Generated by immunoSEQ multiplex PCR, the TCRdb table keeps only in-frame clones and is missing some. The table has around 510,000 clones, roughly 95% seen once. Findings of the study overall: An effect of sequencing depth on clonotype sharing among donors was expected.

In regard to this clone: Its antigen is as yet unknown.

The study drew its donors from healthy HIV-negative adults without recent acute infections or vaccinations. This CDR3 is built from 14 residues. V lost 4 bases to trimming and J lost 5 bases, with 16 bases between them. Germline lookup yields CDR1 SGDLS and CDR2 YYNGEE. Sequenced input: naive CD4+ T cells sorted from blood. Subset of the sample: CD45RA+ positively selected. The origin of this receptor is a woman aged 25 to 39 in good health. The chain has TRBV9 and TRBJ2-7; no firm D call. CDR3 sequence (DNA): TGTGCCAGCAGCCCCCAGCAGCAGCGCCACGAGCAGTACTTC. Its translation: CASSPQQQRHEQYF. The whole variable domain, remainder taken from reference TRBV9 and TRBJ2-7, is DSGVTQTPKHLITATGQRVTLRCSPRSGDLSVYWYQQSLDQGLQFLIQYYNGEERAKGNILERFSAQQFPDLHSELNLSSLELGDSALYFCASSPQQQRHEQYFGPGTRLTVT.